This TCR beta chain originates from a study of identifying expanded T cells in peripheral blood. The study, taken as a whole, reports: Over approximately two and four weeks, about 17 and 20 clones changed, versus around 1.3 between replicates. Across healthy donors, higher total template counts meant significantly greater approximately two-week count variance.

Remarks on this clone: Its antigen is as yet unknown.

Profiled with immunoSEQ multiplex PCR; TCRdb holds only in-frame clones, not every one. This table has about 130,000 clones, around nine tenths appearing once. Collection occurred without any documented infections or immune events in donors. Germline V lookup: CDR1 SNHLY, CDR2 FYNNEI. Between the trimmed V and J ends, which lost 9 bases and 4 bases, there was a span of 15 bases. This CDR3 region has 14 residues. J is TRBJ2-2 and V is TRBV2, with D tentatively TRBD1 (6 bases). The origin of this receptor is a person between 18 and 75 years old in good health. The sequenced sample was blood. The CDR3 loop reads CASQERGSTGELFF. CDR3 nucleotide sequence: TGTGCCAGTCAAGAGAGGGGGTCCACCGGGGAGCTGTTTTTT.